The clone carrying this T cell receptor beta chain showed up just a few times. Its target is unknown. The entry originates in a study of response to subunit inactivated influenza vaccine. Each CDR3 protein is one row after TCRdb ran MiXCR on the RT-PCR reads. Altogether 300,000 to 350,000 distinct CDR3 sequences are present, over 20% being singletons, with the ten largest covering over 9%. Study conclusions and caveats: Authors suggested each seasonal influenza vaccination recruits few new T cells.

The CDR3 has 16 residues. The V end lost 0 bases, the J end lost 4 bases, and 16 bases lay between the germline ends. Germline CDR1 and CDR2: DFQATT and SNEGSKA (reference sequence). Source: PBMCs from blood, taken 21 months after vaccination. This chain links TRBV20-1 with TRBJ2-1, with D tentatively TRBD2 (6 bases). The sequence came from a man in his fifties or sixties who received an inactivated influenza vaccine. Written as DNA, the CDR3 is TGCAGTGCTAGAGATCTTAGGTCTAGCGATTACAATGAGCAGTTCTTC. Translated, it gives CSARDLRSSDYNEQFF.